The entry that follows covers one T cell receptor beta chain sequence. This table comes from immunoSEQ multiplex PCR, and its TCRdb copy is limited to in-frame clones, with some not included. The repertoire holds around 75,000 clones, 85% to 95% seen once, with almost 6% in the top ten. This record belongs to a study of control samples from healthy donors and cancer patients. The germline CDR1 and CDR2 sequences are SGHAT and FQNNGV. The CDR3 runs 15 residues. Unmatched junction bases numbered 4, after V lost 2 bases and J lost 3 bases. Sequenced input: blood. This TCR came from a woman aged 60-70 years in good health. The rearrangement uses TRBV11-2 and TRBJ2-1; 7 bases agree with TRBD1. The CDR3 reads CASSLWGTDYNEQFF. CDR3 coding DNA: TGTGCCAGCAGCTTATGGGGGACAGACTACAATGAGCAGTTCTTC.